A single sample gave rise to the 32 T cell receptor beta chains below, sequenced in a study of naive and memory T cell subsets. RNA was extracted from over 2 ml of whole blood of healthy adults. For blood and skin samples, reverse transcription used TCR alpha and beta constant primers. Using its own MiXCR run on the 5' RACE reads, TCRdb lists one record per CDR3 protein. The sample yields 20,000 to 25,000 distinct CDR3 sequences, around 4.2% seen once. The receptors shown here come from a male donor in good health.

There are many counts of this clonotype. This chain connects TRBV19 to TRBJ2-3; 12 bases match TRBD2. This CDR3 region has 15 residues. Germline V gene sequence: CDR1 LNHDA, CDR2 SQIVND (reference sequence). The V segment lost 3 bases and the J segment 5 bases; nucleotides outside the gene matches: 3. The DNA of the CDR3 is TGTGCCAGTAGTATTACTAGCGGGGGGATAGATACGCAGTATTTT. Translated, it gives CASSITSGGIDTQYF.

Ten or more counts support this clonotype. J is TRBJ1-2 and V is TRBV12-3 or TRBV12-4; D unclear. The CDR3 has 12 amino acids. V gave up 6 bases and J gave up 8 bases, with 13 bases separating them. CDR3 residues: CASSHGVGGYTF. Written as DNA, the CDR3 is TGTGCCAGCAGCCATGGAGTAGGAGGCTACACCTTC.

This clonotype was picked up many times. The rearrangement uses TRBV28 and TRBJ2-1; the match to TRBD1 covers 7 bases. Germline values: CDR1 MDHEN, CDR2 SYDVKM. The CDR3 spans 15 residues. V shed 3 bases and J 0 bases; nucleotides not matched to a gene: 2. The CDR3 coding sequence is TGTGCCAGCAGTTTGACAGGGAACTCCTACAATGAGCAGTTCTTC. Translated: CASSLTGNSYNEQFF.

Many counts were recorded for this clonotype. The chain links TRBV5-1 to TRBJ1-4, with D hard to call. This CDR3 is 15 amino acids long. Germline CDR1 is SGHRS and CDR2 is YFSETQ. V was pared by 1 base and J by 4 bases, with 11 bases between. CDR3 loop: CASSLSASNNEKLFF. In DNA, the CDR3 is TGCGCCAGCAGCTTGAGTGCCAGTAATAATGAAAAACTGTTTTTT.

The table lists this clonotype with many counts. The V and J genes are TRBV19 and TRBJ1-5; the D gene is possibly TRBD1 (5 bases). The CDR3 consists of 15 residues. Germline loops: CDR1 LNHDA, CDR2 SQIVND (reference sequence). Trimming removed 1 base at V and 3 bases at J, with 10 bases between. The CDR3 coding sequence is TGTGCCAGTAGTATAGGACAGCTCCCCAATCAGCCCCAGCATTTT. It codes for CASSIGQLPNQPQHF.

This clonotype was seen many times. The chain couples TRBV12-3 or TRBV12-4 to TRBJ2-1; 11 bases fit TRBD2. The CDR3 contains 15 residues. The trim removed 5 bases at V and 4 bases at J, leaving 4 bases unmatched. The CDR3 DNA follows: TGTGCCAGCAGTCCTAGCGGGGGGAAATACAATGAGCAGTTCTTC. Its translation is CASSPSGGKYNEQFF.

This clonotype was observed many times. J is TRBJ2-7 and V is TRBV4-1; D is uncertain. V lost 3 bases to trimming and J lost 9 bases, with 15 bases between them. The CDR3 has 13 residues. Germline loops: CDR1 MGHRA, CDR2 YSYEKL. This CDR3 reads CASSHVPESGQYF. The CDR3 DNA follows: TGCGCCAGCAGCCACGTGCCCGAATCGGGGCAGTACTTC.

This clonotype has a handful of counts. The chain links TRBV20-1 to TRBJ2-3; D is possibly TRBD2 (6 bases). Per the germline V gene, CDR1 is DFQATT and CDR2 is SNEGSKA (reference sequence). The V gene lost 2 bases and the J gene lost 2 bases, with 11 bases spanning the gap. This CDR3 contains 14 residues. The CDR3, as DNA: TGCAGTGCTAGACTTCCGGGACTCACAGATACGCAGTATTTT. Protein sequence: CSARLPGLTDTQYF.

This clonotype was seen at least ten times. The chain carries TRBV6-1 and TRBJ1-5; 7 bases line up with TRBD1. The CDR3 is 15 residues long. With V trimmed by 5 bases and J by 4 bases, 8 bases remained unmatched. Per germline, CDR1 MNHNS and CDR2 SASEGT. CDR3 coding DNA: TGTGCCAGCAGTTTTATGACAGGGCAAAATCAGCCCCAGCATTTT. Translation gives CASSFMTGQNQPQHF.

There are many counts of this clonotype. The chain employs TRBV20-1 and TRBJ2-7; 8 nucleotides agree with TRBD1. This CDR3 region has 15 residues. After removal of 3 bases from V and 5 bases from J, the junction contained 12 bases not matched to a gene. Germline CDR1 DFQATT, CDR2 SNEGSKA (reference sequence). CDR3 sequence: CSARGVGTGLDEQYF. The CDR3 bases are TGCAGTGCTAGGGGGGTAGGGACAGGTCTCGACGAGCAGTACTTC.

This clonotype appeared many times. The rearrangement uses TRBV25-1 and TRBJ2-2; D gene ambiguous. The V gene lost 6 bases and the J gene lost 1 base, with 6 bases spanning the gap. The CDR3 has 13 amino acids. The germline CDR1 and CDR2 sequences are MGHDK and SYGVNS. CDR3 region: CASRGRNTGELFF. CDR3 DNA sequence: TGTGCCAGCAGGGGTCGGAACACCGGGGAGCTGTTTTTT.

The table lists this clonotype with a few counts. The rearrangement uses TRBV11-2 and TRBJ2-2, with D perhaps matching TRBD2 (6 bases). The CDR3 is 17 amino acids. Trimming left V 5 bases short and J 4 bases short, with 20 bases between. CDR1 is SGHAT, CDR2 FQNNGV, per germline. CDR3 in DNA: TGTGCCAGCAGCACCCGCGGCTCGGGAGAGGGCACCGGGGAGCTGTTTTTT. It is translated as CASSTRGSGEGTGELFF.

By share of the sample, this clonotype is medium-sized (0.01 to 0.1%). The chain uses TRBV10-2 and TRBJ1-2, with 9 bases that match TRBD1. The CDR3 is 14 residues long. Germline CDR1 and CDR2: WSHSY and SAAADI. Trimming took 4 bases from V and 8 from J; bases not matched to a gene: 8. The CDR3 loop is CASSAGQGVGGYTF. Here the CDR3 DNA reads TGCGCCAGCAGTGCGGGACAGGGAGTAGGAGGCTACACCTTC.

There are many counts of this clonotype. The CDR3 loop is CSARGSRDYQETQYF. CDR3 DNA: TGCAGTGCTAGGGGAAGCCGGGACTACCAAGAGACCCAGTACTTC. The rearrangement joins TRBV20-1 to TRBJ2-5; D is perhaps TRBD2 (6 bases). V lost 3 bases, J lost 0 bases, and 14 bases lay in between. Germline values: CDR1 DFQATT, CDR2 SNEGSKA (reference sequence). The CDR3 runs 15 residues.

In its sample, this clonotype was seen many times. The chain joins TRBV20-1 to TRBJ2-7, with D unresolved. Germline V gene lookup returns CDR1 DFQATT and CDR2 SNEGSKA (reference sequence). The V end lost 5 bases, the J end lost 3 bases, and 20 bases lay between the germline ends. This CDR3 spans 15 amino acids. The CDR3 nucleotides are TGCAGTGCTTTCGCGCCACAGAACGGCTACTACGAGCAGTACTTC. Its protein is CSAFAPQNGYYEQYF.

This clonotype was picked up many times. The V call is TRBV11-2, the J call TRBJ2-7; tentative D call: TRBD1 (6 bases). Germline CDR1 SGHAT, CDR2 FQNNGV. This CDR3 is built from 13 residues. V dropped 3 bases and J dropped 1 base, with 7 bases sitting between them. The CDR3 nucleotides are TGTGCCAGCAGCTTTGGACAGTCCTACGAGCAGTACTTC. This sequence encodes CASSFGQSYEQYF.

This clonotype was observed at least ten times. The gene calls are TRBV6-2 or TRBV6-3 and TRBJ1-1; TRBD1 aligns across 8 bases. This CDR3 has 14 amino acids. The trim removed 4 bases at V and 4 bases at J, leaving 5 bases unmatched. The germline V gene encodes CDR1 MNHEY and CDR2 SVGEGT. CDR3 sequence (DNA): TGTGCCAGCAGTTGGACAGGGCCGAGCACTGAAGCTTTCTTT. This encodes CASSWTGPSTEAFF.

This clonotype has at least ten counts. This chain uses TRBV19 with TRBJ2-1; possible D gene TRBD2, 6 bases. Germline V gives CDR1 LNHDA, CDR2 SQIVND (reference sequence). The CDR3 is 14 residues long. V was clipped by 3 bases and J by 6 bases, with 12 bases between them. The CDR3 bases are TGTGCCAGTAGTATGGAGGGAGAAAGCAATGAGCAGTTCTTC. It is translated as CASSMEGESNEQFF.

This clonotype was seen many times. CDR3 in DNA: TGTGCCAGCACCTCGGGGACGGAGCTCTACGAGCAGTACTTC. Protein sequence: CASTSGTELYEQYF. This chain connects TRBV7-3 to TRBJ2-7; TRBD1 or TRBD2 may be the D gene (5 bases each). In germline, CDR1 is SGHTA, CDR2 FQGTGA. V was pared by 7 bases and J by 3 bases, with 16 bases between. The length of the CDR3 is 14 residues.

By sample fraction, this clonotype is medium-sized. The chain is built from TRBV29-1 and TRBJ2-5; unclear D gene. The CDR3 extends over 13 amino acids. The V and J ends lost 1 base and 3 bases respectively, with 9 bases between them. In germline, CDR1 is SQVTM, CDR2 ANQGSEA. CDR3 coding DNA: TGCAGCGTTGAAGGGCAGCAAAAAGAGACCCAGTACTTC. Its translation: CSVEGQQKETQYF.

In this sample, this clonotype turned up many times. The limits of the CDR3 on the DNA are not certain, so only TCRdb's listed CDR3 is given. The chain employs TRBV28 and TRBJ1-2; the listed D gene, TRBD1, was not tested against the DNA. Both ends counted, the CDR3 spans 13 residues. Looked up from germline, CDR1 is MDHEN and CDR2 is SYDVKM. The CDR3 sequence is CASSFGPGYGYTF.

The rearrangement joins TRBV30 to TRBJ2-7, with 16 bases fitting TRBD2. Losses at the gene ends were 1 base for V and 0 bases for J; bases not matched to a gene: 6. The CDR3 extends over 18 amino acids. Germline CDR1 GTSNPN, CDR2 SVGIG (reference sequence). Here the CDR3 reads CAWSEPGLAGGSSYEQYF. CDR3 DNA sequence: TGTGCCTGGAGTGAGCCGGGACTAGCGGGAGGGAGCTCCTACGAGCAGTACTTC.

A word on this clonotype: A much larger clone differs by one base, so this may be a read error. The rearrangement uses TRBV13 and TRBJ2-7; D is possibly TRBD2 (6 bases). CDR1 is PRHDT and CDR2 is FYEKMQ in the germline V gene (reference sequence). The CDR3 contains 15 residues. The CDR3 bases are TGTGTCAGCAGCTTGTCGGCGCGGGGCAACTACGAGCAGTACTTC. This translates into CVSSLSARGNYEQYF.

This clonotype occurred many times. The chain is built from TRBV7-9 and TRBJ1-1; perhaps TRBD1 as D (5 bases). The CDR3 is made up of 17 amino acids. V was cut by 5 bases and J by 2 bases, with 21 bases left in between. Germline V gives CDR1 SEHNR, CDR2 FQNEAQ (reference sequence). The DNA of the CDR3 is TGTGCCAGCAGCGGTCCAACTAACAGGTTCCTAAACACTGAAGCTTTCTTT. This codes for CASSGPTNRFLNTEAFF.

This clonotype is medium-sized in the sample. This chain connects TRBV10-2 to TRBJ2-5; no firm D call. Germline assignment: CDR1 WSHSY and CDR2 SAAADI. V lost 6 bases to trimming and J lost 2 bases, with 7 bases between them. The CDR3 sequence is 12 residues long. The CDR3 sequence: CASSSQQETQYF. The CDR3 bases are TGCGCCAGCAGCTCCCAGCAAGAGACCCAGTACTTC.

This clonotype was recorded many times. The CDR3 DNA follows: TGTGCCAGCAGCCGGGACAGTTACACCGGGGAGCTGTTTTTT. This encodes CASSRDSYTGELFF. The rearrangement uses TRBV9 and TRBJ2-2, with 7 bases lining up with TRBD1. The length of the CDR3 is 14 residues. Germline assignment: CDR1 SGDLS and CDR2 YYNGEE. Losses at the gene ends were 4 bases for V and 3 bases for J; bases not matched to a gene: 3.

This clonotype was recorded many times. The rearrangement uses TRBV7-9 and TRBJ2-3; D call uncertain. Per germline, CDR1 SEHNR and CDR2 FQNEAQ (reference sequence). The ends were cut back, 1 base at V and 0 bases at J, with 8 bases in the middle. CDR3 size: 15 residues. CDR3 DNA: TGTGCCAGCAGCTTAGTCCAGGCTAGCACAGATACGCAGTATTTT. Its protein product is CASSLVQASTDTQYF.

This clonotype showed up many times. CDR3 nucleotides: TGCAGTGCTAGAGCTAACACGCAAGTCTACGAGCAGTACTTC. Its protein is CSARANTQVYEQYF. The V gene is TRBV20-1, the J gene TRBJ2-7, with unresolved D. Trimming removed 1 base at V and 3 bases at J, with 13 bases between. In germline, CDR1 is DFQATT, CDR2 SNEGSKA (reference sequence). There are 14 residues in the CDR3.

There are many counts of this clonotype. The chain links TRBV28 to TRBJ2-5, with 7 bases aligning to TRBD1. Germline V lookup: CDR1 MDHEN, CDR2 SYDVKM. Trimming took 4 bases from V and 0 from J; bases not matched to a gene: 2. The CDR3 consists of 14 residues. Here the CDR3 reads CASSYRGHQETQYF. CDR3 nucleotide sequence: TGTGCCAGCAGTTACAGGGGCCACCAAGAGACCCAGTACTTC.

The genes are TRBV20-1 and TRBJ2-5, with D maybe TRBD2 (6 bases). Deletions cut 4 bases from V and 11 bases from J, with 17 bases between. This CDR3 is built from 12 residues. Germline CDR1 and CDR2: DFQATT and SNEGSKA (reference sequence). CDR3 sequence (DNA): TGCAGTGCTACCCTGGGTCGGGAGAAACAGTACTTC. Protein sequence: CSATLGREKQYF.

This clonotype was observed at least ten times. The genes are TRBV6-6 and TRBJ1-2; 7 bases are shared with TRBD1. The CDR3 totals 18 residues. CDR1 MNHNY and CDR2 SVGAGI come from the germline V gene (reference sequence). Trimming took 0 bases from V and 7 from J; bases not matched to a gene: 17. The CDR3 coding sequence is TGTGCCAGCAGTTACTCCGGGGGGACAGCTGCCCTACTGGGTGGCTACACCTTC. Translating gives CASSYSGGTAALLGGYTF.

V is TRBV25-1 and J is TRBJ1-3; D is perhaps TRBD1 (5 bases). Trimming pared 2 bases from V and 3 bases from J, leaving 14 bases between. This CDR3 has 16 residues. The germline CDR1 and CDR2 sequences are MGHDK and SYGVNS. CDR3 region: CASSETGTIDGNTIYF. The CDR3 DNA reads as TGTGCCAGCAGTGAAACGGGGACGATCGATGGAAACACCATATATTTT.